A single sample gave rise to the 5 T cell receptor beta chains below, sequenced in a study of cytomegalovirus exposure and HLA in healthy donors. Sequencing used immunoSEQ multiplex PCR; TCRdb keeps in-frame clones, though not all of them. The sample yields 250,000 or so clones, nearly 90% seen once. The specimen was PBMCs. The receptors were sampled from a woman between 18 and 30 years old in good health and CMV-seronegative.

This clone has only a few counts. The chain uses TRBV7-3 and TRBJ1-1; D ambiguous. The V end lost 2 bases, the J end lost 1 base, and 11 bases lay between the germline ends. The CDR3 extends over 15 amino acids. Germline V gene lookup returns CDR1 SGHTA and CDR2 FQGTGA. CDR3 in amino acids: CASSLLRVGNTEAFF. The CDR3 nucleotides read TGTGCCAGCAGCTTATTGAGGGTCGGGAACACTGAAGCTTTCTTT.

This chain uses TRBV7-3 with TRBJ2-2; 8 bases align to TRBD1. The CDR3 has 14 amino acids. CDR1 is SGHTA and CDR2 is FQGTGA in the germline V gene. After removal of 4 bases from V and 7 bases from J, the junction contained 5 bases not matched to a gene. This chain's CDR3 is CASSWTGQGGELFF. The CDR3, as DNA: TGTGCCAGCAGCTGGACAGGGCAGGGCGGGGAGCTGTTTTTT. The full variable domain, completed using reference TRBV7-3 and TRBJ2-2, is GAGVSQTPSNKVTEKGKYVELRCDPISGHTALYWYRQSLGQGPEFLIYFQGTGAADDSGLPNDRFFAVRPEGSVSTLKIQRTERGDSAVYLCASSWTGQGGELFFGEGSRLTVL.

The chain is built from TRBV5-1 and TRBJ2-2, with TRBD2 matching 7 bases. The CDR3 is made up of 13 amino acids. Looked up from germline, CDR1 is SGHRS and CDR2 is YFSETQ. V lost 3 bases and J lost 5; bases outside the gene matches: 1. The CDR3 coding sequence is TGCGCCAGCAGCTCGGGAGGAACCGGGGAGCTGTTTTTT. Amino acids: CASSSGGTGELFF.

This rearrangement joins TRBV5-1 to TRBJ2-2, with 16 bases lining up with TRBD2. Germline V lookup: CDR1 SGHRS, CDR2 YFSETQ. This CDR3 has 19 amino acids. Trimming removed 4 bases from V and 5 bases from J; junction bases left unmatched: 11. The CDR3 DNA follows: TGCGCCAGCAGCATCCCGGGACTAGCGGGGGGGCCGAGGACCGGGGAGCTGTTTTTT. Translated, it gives CASSIPGLAGGPRTGELFF.

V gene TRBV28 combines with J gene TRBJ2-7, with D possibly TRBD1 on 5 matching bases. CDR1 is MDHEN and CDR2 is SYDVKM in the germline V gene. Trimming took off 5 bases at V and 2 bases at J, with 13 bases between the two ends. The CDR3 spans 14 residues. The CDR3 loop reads CASSTTAHPYEQYF. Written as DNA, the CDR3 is TGTGCCAGCAGTACGACAGCTCACCCCTACGAGCAGTACTTC. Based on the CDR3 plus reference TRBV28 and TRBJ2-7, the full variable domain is DVKVTQSSRYLVKRTGEKVFLECVQDMDHENMFWYRQDPGLGLRLIYFSYDVKMKEKGDIPEGYSVSREKKERFSLILESASTNQTSMYLCASSTTAHPYEQYFGPGTRLTVT.